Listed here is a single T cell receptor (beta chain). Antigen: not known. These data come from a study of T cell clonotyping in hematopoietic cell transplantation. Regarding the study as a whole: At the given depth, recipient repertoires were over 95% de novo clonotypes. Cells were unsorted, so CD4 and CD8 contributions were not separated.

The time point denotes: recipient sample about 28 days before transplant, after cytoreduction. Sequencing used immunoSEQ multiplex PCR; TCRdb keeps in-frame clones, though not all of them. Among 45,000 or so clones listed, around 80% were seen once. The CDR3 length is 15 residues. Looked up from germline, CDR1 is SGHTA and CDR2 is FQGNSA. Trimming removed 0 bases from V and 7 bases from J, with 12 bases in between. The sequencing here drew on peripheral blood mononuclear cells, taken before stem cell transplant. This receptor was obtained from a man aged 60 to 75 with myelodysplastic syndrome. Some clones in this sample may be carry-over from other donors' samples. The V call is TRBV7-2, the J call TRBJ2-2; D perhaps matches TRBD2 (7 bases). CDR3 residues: CASSLAGGRDGELFF. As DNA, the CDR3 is TGTGCCAGCAGCTTAGCGGGGGGGCGCGACGGGGAGCTGTTTTTT. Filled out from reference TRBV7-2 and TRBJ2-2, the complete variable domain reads GAGVSQSPSNKVTEKGKDVELRCDPISGHTALYWYRQSLGQGLEFLIYFQGNSAPDKSGLPSDRFSAERTGGSVSTLTIQRTQQEDSAVYLCASSLAGGRDGELFFGEGSRLTVL.